This TCR beta chain was identified in a study of cytomegalovirus exposure and HLA in healthy donors. Background on the study: Previous work identified around 120 million unique TCR beta sequences from about 200 million T cells.

PCR was performed using 60 Vbeta and 13 Jbeta primers. Assay used: immunoSEQ multiplex PCR; TCRdb lists only in-frame clones, some missing. This table has 150,000 to 200,000 clones, 82% appearing once. Turning to this clone: This sample also contains other DNA sequences that code for the same CDR3.

Looked up from germline, CDR1 is SGHTA and CDR2 is FQGTGA. This CDR3 spans 15 amino acids. The J segment lost 3 bases and the V segment lost 0 bases, leaving 3 bases of the junction unmatched. This chain links TRBV7-3 with TRBJ2-5; the match to TRBD2 covers 8 bases. Sequenced: PBMCs. The TCR comes from a girl between 10 and 17 years old in good health and CMV-seropositive. CDR3 loop: CASSLTGGGEETQYF. The DNA for the CDR3 is TGTGCCAGCAGCTTAACCGGGGGGGGAGAAGAGACCCAGTACTTC.